The count of the clone carrying this T cell receptor (beta chain) is one. In the authors' methods: Using reference gene primer amplification, nucleated cell counts were estimated. Measured with immunoSEQ multiplex PCR; TCRdb has only the in-frame clones, and not every one. Clone size and V and J calls were adopted from that table, with D and trimming inferred from the DNA. The sample has around 75,000 clones, approximately 90% seen once; the top ten hold roughly 1.4%. The data stem from a study of blood T cell repertoires in COVID-19. Overall study context: Samples representing acute and convalescent COVID-19 were sourced from the United States, Italy and Spain. PBMCs, B-cell-depleted T cells, or T cells provided the cDNA or gDNA that made up the material.

The sequence came from a human donor in a cohort sampled during active COVID-19. The sequenced sample consisted of peripheral blood.

The CDR3 reads CASSLDWGTGSEQFF. The CDR3 region has the DNA TGTGCCAGCAGCCTGGACTGGGGGACAGGGTCGGAGCAGTTCTTC. This chain joins TRBV3-1 (or the pseudogene TRBV3-2) and TRBJ2-1; 9 nucleotides agree with TRBD1. Germline CDR1 is LGHDT and CDR2 is YNNKEL (reference sequence). The CDR3 covers 15 residues. The V gene end was trimmed by 4 bases and the J gene end by 10 bases; junction bases not matched to a gene: 11.